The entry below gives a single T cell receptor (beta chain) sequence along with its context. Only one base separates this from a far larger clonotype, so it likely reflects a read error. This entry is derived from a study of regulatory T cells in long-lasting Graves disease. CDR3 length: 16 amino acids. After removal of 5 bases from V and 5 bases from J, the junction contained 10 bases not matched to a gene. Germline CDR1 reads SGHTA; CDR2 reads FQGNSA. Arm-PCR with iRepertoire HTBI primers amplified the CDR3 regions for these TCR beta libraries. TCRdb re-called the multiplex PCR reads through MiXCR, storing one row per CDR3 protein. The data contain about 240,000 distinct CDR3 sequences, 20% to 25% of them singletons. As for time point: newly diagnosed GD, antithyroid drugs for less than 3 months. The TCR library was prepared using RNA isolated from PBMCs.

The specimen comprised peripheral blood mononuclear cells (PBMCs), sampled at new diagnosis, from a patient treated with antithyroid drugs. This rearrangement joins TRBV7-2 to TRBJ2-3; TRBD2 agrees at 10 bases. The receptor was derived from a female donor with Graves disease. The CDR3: CASSPRAGGFQDTQYF. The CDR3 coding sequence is TGTGCCAGCAGCCCGCGAGCGGGGGGGTTTCAAGATACGCAGTATTTT.